The source of this TCR beta chain is a study of T cell responses to AZD1222 COVID-19 vaccine. Comment on this clone: Antigen unknown.

Study-level results: Repertoire sampling was restricted to post-peak T cell response timepoints. With dominance at 160-218 and 743-854, vaccine-associated CD4 TCRs spanned spike. Increases in Spike-specific TCR breadth and depth were seen after two AZD1222 doses. There were mostly white British donors and more females than males, and clonal diversity was possibly underestimated.

The method was immunoSEQ multiplex PCR; TCRdb's version includes in-frame clones alone and lacks a portion of them. The sample contains over 110,000 clones, more than 85% of which appear only once. From germline, CDR1 is MNHNS and CDR2 SASEGT. The CDR3 is made up of 15 amino acids. Trimming took off 0 bases at V and 6 bases at J, with 9 bases between the two ends. This sample comprised peripheral blood, obtained on day 0 of AZD1222 vaccination. The chain has TRBV6-1 and TRBJ1-6; D gene uncertain. This TCR was sampled from an adult in good health. This CDR3 reads CASSEARASNSPLHF. CDR3 sequence (DNA): TGTGCCAGCAGTGAAGCGAGGGCCAGTAATTCACCCCTCCACTTT.